This T cell receptor beta chain stems from a study of beta chain features in type 1 diabetes. One heparinised draw of blood, averaging about 110 mL, came from each donor. Isolation of CD4+ naive, central memory, regulatory and stem cell-like memory cells was achieved by sorting via CD45RO/CCR7/CD25/CD127/CD95/CD27. The V and J ends lost 4 bases and 1 base, in that order; junction bases with no gene match: 2. Germline values: CDR1 LGHNA, CDR2 YSLEER. This CDR3 has 15 residues. The authors reverse transcribed all of the isolated RNA, so sequencing captured expressed TCRB transcripts. Some 4 million reads on average were seen across naive, central memory and regulatory T cell samples. Generated by immunoSEQ multiplex PCR, the TCRdb table keeps only in-frame clones and is missing some. The sample holds 970,000 or so clones, about a sixth seen once.

The clonotype comes from a woman aged 18 to 35 in good health. The sample comprised naive CD4+ T cells from blood. The chain combines TRBV4-3 with TRBJ2-2; 8 nucleotides line up with TRBD1. CDR3 sequence reads: CASSPGQGNTGELFF. CDR3 DNA sequence: TGCGCCAGCAGCCCAGGACAGGGGAACACCGGGGAGCTGTTTTTT.